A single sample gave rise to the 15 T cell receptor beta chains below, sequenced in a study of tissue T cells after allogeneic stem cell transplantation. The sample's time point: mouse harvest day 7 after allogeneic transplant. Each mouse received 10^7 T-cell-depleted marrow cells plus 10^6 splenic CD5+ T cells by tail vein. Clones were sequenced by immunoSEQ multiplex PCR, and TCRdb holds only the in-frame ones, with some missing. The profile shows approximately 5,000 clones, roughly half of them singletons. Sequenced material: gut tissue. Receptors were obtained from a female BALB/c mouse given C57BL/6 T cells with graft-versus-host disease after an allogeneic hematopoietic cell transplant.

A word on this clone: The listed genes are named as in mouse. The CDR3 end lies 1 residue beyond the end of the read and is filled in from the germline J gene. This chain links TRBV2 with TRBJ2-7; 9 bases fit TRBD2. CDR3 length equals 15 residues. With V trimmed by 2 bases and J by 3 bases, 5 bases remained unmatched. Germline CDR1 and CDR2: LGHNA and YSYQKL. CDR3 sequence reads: CASSQHWGEFYEQYF. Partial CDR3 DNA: TGTGCCAGCAGCCAACACTGGGGGGAATTCTATGAACAGTAC.

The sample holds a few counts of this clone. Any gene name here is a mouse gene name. This chain's CDR3 is CASSPSRAGDYEQYF. The DNA read from the CDR3 is TGTGCCAGCAGTCCGTCTCGGGCTGGGGACTATGAACAGTAC. The rearrangement links TRBV26 to TRBJ2-7, with a possible D match to TRBD2 (6 bases). The read falls 1 residue short of the CDR3 end, and the missing part is taken from the germline J gene. Germline CDR1 reads KGHPV; CDR2 reads FQNQEV (reference sequence). CDR3 length: 15 residues. The germline V and J ends were trimmed by 4 bases and 3 bases, with 16 bases remaining between them.

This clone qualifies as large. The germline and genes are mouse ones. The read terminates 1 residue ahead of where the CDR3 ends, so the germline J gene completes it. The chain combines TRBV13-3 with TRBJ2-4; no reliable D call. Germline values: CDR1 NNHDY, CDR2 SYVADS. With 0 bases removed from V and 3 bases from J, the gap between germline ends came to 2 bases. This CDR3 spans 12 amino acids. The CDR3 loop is CASSDGQNTLYF. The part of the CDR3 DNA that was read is TGTGCCAGCAGTGATGGACAAAACACCTTGTAC.

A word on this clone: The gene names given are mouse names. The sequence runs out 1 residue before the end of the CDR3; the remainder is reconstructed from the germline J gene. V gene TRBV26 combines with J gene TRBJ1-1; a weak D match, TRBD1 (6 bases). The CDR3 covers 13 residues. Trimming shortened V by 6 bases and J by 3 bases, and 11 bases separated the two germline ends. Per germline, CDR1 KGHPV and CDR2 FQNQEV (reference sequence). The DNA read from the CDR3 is TGTGCCAGCAGCCAGGGACATCACACAGAAGTCTTC. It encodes CASSQGHHTEVF. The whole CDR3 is CASSQGHHTEVFF.

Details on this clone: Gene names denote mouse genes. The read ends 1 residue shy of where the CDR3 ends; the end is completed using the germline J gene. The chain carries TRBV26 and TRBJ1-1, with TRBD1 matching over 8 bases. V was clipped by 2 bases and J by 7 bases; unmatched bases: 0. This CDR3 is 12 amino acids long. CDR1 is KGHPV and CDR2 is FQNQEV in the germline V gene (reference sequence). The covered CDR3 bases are TGTGCCAGCAGTCTGGACAGGGGAGAAGTCTTC. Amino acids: CASSLDRGEVF. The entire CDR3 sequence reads CASSLDRGEVFF.

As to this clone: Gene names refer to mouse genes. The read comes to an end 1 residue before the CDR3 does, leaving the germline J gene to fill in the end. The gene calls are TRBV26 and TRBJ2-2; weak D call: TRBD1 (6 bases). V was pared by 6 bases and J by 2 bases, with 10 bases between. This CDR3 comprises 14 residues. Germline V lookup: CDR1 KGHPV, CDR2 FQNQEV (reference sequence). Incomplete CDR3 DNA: TGTGCCAGCAGGCAGGGGCTCAACACCGGGCAGCTCTAC. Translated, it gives CASRQGLNTGQLY. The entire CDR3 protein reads CASRQGLNTGQLYF.

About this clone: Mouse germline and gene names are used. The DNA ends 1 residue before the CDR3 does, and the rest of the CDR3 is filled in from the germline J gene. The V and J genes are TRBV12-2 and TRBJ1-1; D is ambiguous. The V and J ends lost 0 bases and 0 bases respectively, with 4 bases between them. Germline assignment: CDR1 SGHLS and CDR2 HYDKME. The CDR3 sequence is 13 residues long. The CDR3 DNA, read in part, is TGTGCCAGCTCTCTCCAGTCAAACACAGAAGTCTTC. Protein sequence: CASSLQSNTEVF. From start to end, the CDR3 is CASSLQSNTEVFF.

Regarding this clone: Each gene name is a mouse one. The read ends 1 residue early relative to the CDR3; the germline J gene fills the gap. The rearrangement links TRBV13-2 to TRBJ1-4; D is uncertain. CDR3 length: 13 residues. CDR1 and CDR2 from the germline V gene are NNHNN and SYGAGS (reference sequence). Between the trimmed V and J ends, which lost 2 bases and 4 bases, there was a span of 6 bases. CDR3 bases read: TGTGCCAGCGGTGAAGACATCAACGAAAGATTATTT. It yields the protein CASGEDINERLF. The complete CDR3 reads CASGEDINERLFF.

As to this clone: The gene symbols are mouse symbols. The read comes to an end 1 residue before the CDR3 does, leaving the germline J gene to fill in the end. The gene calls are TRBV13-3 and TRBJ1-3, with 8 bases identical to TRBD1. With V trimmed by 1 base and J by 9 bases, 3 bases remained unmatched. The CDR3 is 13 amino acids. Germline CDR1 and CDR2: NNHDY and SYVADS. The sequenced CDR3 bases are TGTGCCAGCAGTGATTTCAGGGGGCTTACGCTCTAT. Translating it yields CASSDFRGLTLY. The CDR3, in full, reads CASSDFRGLTLYF.

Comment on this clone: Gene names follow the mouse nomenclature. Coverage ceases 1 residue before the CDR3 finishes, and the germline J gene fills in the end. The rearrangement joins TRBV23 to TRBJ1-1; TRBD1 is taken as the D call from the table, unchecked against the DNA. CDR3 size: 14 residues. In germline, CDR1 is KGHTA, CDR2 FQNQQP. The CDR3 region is CSSSQDRGNTEVFF. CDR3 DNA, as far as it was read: TGCTCCAGCAGTCAAGACAGGGGGAACACAGAAGTCTTC.

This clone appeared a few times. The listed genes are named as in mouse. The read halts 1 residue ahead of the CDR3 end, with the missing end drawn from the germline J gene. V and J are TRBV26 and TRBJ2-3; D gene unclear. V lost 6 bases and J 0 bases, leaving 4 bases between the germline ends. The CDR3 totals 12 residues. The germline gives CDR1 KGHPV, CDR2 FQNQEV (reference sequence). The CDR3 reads CASRNSAETLYF. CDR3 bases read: TGTGCCAGCAGGAATAGTGCAGAAACGCTGTAT.

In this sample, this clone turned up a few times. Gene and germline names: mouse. The CDR3 loop reads CASSLGGVNTGQLYF. The DNA read from the CDR3 is TGTGCCAGCAGTTTGGGGGGGGTAAACACCGGGCAGCTCTAC. The V and J genes are TRBV15 and TRBJ2-2; 7 nucleotides line up with TRBD2. The read ends 1 residue before the CDR3 terminus; that terminus is restored from the germline J gene. The CDR3 spans 15 residues. V lost 3 bases and J lost 1; bases outside the gene matches: 2. CDR1 and CDR2 from the germline V gene are SGHND and FRSKSL.

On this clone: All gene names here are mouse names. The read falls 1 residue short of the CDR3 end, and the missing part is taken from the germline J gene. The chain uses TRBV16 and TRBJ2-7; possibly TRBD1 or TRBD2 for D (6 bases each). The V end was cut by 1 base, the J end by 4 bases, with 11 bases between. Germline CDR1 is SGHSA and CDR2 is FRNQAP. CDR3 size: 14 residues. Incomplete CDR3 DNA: TGTGCAAGCAGCTTAGTTGGGGGCAGTTATGAACAGTAC. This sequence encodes CASSLVGGSYEQY. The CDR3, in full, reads CASSLVGGSYEQYF.

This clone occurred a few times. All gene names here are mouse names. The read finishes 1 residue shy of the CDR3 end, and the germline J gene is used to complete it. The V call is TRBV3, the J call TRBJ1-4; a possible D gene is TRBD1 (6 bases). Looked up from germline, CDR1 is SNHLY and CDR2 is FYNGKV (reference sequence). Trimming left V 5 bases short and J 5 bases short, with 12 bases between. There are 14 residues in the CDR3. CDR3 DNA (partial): TGTGCCAGCAGCCCCATGGGACAAAACGAAAGATTATTT. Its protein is CASSPMGQNERLF. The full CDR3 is CASSPMGQNERLFF.

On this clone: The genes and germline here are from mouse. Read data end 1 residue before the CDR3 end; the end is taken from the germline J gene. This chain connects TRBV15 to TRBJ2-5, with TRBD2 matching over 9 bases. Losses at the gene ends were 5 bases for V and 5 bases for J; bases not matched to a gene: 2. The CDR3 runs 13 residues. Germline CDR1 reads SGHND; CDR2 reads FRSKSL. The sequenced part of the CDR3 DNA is TGTGCCAGCAGTGTGGGGGGGCGAGACACCCAGTAC. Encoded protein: CASSVGGRDTQY. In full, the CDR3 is CASSVGGRDTQYF.